This T cell receptor (beta chain) came from a study of cytomegalovirus exposure and HLA in healthy donors. Findings and limits, study-wide: The study labeled roughly 160 TCR beta chains cytomegalovirus-associated. It was confirmed in vitro that three of the CMV-associated chains were specific for CMV antigens.

Comment on this clone: Its antigen is currently unknown.

Produced via immunoSEQ multiplex PCR; TCRdb's table is partial and in-frame only. The sample has fewer than 400,000 clones, roughly 88% seen once. Among the roughly 120 subjects of the validation cohort, separate from the approximately 670-subject first cohort, were the donors. The sequence was obtained from a woman younger than 30 in good health and CMV-seronegative. Sample: PBMCs.

The CDR3 bases are TGTGCCAGCACTGCCCCGTACAGGGGGAACGAGCAGTACTTC. Translation: CASTAPYRGNEQYF. The gene calls are TRBV6-5 and TRBJ2-7, with TRBD1 identical over 8 bases. The CDR3 sequence is 14 residues long. Trimming removed 7 bases from V and 5 bases from J; junction bases left unmatched: 10. Germline V CDR1 and CDR2: MNHEY, SVGAGI.